These T cell receptor beta chains were read from a single sample in a study of technical replicates of blood from a few donors. The protocol was immunoSEQ multiplex PCR, while the TCRdb copy is restricted to in-frame clones and leaves out a portion. The sample lists about 64,000 clones, less than 90% occurring once. Sequencing was carried out using PBMCs. The receptors come from a human donor in good health. Some clones in this sample may be carry-over from other donors' samples. Each CDR3 is given with its conserved first and last residue. The D gene is left open where the match is weak. Only part of the rows carry a size: once, few, many, or a class if the clone is expanded.

clone size	V gene	D gene	J gene	CDR3 protein	CDR3 DNA
NA	TRBV29-1	NA	TRBJ1-3	CSVGDGNTIYF	TGCAGCGTGGGAGATGGGAACACCATATATTTT
once	TRBV9	TRBD1	TRBJ2-3	CASSVVQGARDTQYF	TGTGCCAGCAGCGTAGTCCAGGGGGCAAGGGATACGCAGTATTTT
NA	TRBV28	TRBD2	TRBJ2-5	CASSPGGGPGTQYF	TGTGCCAGCAGCCCCGGCGGGGGGCCAGGGACCCAGTACTTC
NA	TRBV11-2	TRBD1	TRBJ2-5	CASSLRQGLGETQYF	TGTGCCAGCAGCTTAAGACAGGGGCTCGGGGAGACCCAGTACTTC
NA	TRBV11-1	NA	TRBJ1-1	CASSFAGTITEAFF	TGTGCCAGCAGCTTTGCCGGGACAATCACTGAAGCTTTCTTT
NA	TRBV5-1	TRBD2	TRBJ2-5	CASSLGLAGETQYF	TGCGCCAGCAGCCTAGGACTAGCGGGAGAGACCCAGTACTTC
NA	TRBV29-1	TRBD1	TRBJ1-2	CSVENDRADGYTF	TGCAGCGTTGAGAATGACAGGGCCGATGGCTACACCTTC
once	TRBV4-3	TRBD1	TRBJ2-7	CASSQDRAGGYEQYF	TGCGCCAGCAGCCAAGATCGGGCAGGGGGCTACGAGCAGTACTTC
NA	TRBV18	TRBD1	TRBJ2-7	CASSPLTGSPYEQYF	TGTGCCAGCTCACCCTTGACAGGGAGCCCCTACGAGCAGTACTTC
NA	TRBV11-3	NA	TRBJ2-7	CASSLVWDNSLSYEQYF	TGTGCCAGCAGCTTAGTATGGGACAACAGCCTATCCTACGAGCAGTACTTC
NA	TRBV11-1	TRBD2	TRBJ2-7	CASSLGSGTFSYEQYF	TGTGCCAGCAGCTTAGGTAGCGGGACCTTCTCCTACGAGCAGTACTTC
NA	TRBV5-1	NA	TRBJ2-5	CASSFRDSLQETQYF	TGCGCCAGCAGCTTTCGGGACTCCCTACAAGAGACCCAGTACTTC
NA	TRBV5-4	NA	TRBJ1-6	CASSFNQGPLHF	TGTGCCAGCAGCTTCAATCAGGGCCCCCTCCACTTT
NA	TRBV20-1	NA	TRBJ2-1	CSAQTYNEQFF	TGCAGTGCCCAGACCTACAATGAGCAGTTCTTC
NA	TRBV9	TRBD1	TRBJ1-6	CASSADRARNSPLHF	TGTGCCAGCAGCGCCGACAGGGCCCGTAATTCACCCCTCCACTTT
NA	TRBV9	NA	TRBJ2-7	CASSPPTPRGEQYF	TGTGCCAGCAGCCCGCCCACCCCCCGGGGCGAGCAGTACTTC
NA	TRBV7-2	TRBD2	TRBJ2-7	CASSKRGRGTSGSEQYF	TGTGCCAGCAGCAAGAGGGGGCGCGGGACTAGCGGGAGCGAGCAGTACTTC
NA	TRBV4-3	NA	TRBJ2-3	CASSQEADTQYF	TGCGCCAGCAGCCAAGAGGCTGATACGCAGTATTTT
NA	TRBV19	NA	TRBJ1-5	CASSIVRVGQPQHF	TGTGCCAGTAGTATAGTCAGGGTAGGTCAGCCCCAGCATTTT
NA	TRBV5-5	NA	TRBJ2-6	CASSALPSSGANVLTF	TGTGCCAGCAGCGCCTTACCGAGCTCTGGGGCCAACGTCCTGACTTTC
NA	TRBV29-1	NA	TRBJ1-3	CSALDPTNRNTIYF	TGCAGCGCTTTAGACCCTACTAATAGGAACACCATATATTTT
NA	TRBV7-8	TRBD2	TRBJ2-4	CATRLAGDTIQYF	TGTGCCACTCGACTAGCGGGAGACACCATTCAGTACTTC
NA	TRBV7-9	NA	TRBJ1-1	CASSPRTGDEAFF	TGTGCCAGCAGCCCCCGAACGGGAGATGAAGCTTTCTTT
NA	TRBV30	NA	TRBJ2-1	CAWNKRASENEQFF	TGTGCCTGGAACAAGAGGGCATCGGAGAATGAGCAGTTCTTC
NA	TRBV7-8	NA	TRBJ1-1	CASTLEGGHLNTEAFF	TGTGCCAGCACCCTAGAGGGAGGACATTTGAACACTGAAGCTTTCTTT
NA	TRBV10-2	NA	TRBJ2-1	CASSESKGGYNEQFF	TGCGCCAGCAGTGAGTCGAAGGGAGGCTACAATGAGCAGTTCTTC
NA	TRBV6-4	TRBD1	TRBJ1-2	CASSGKGGLGYTF	TGTGCCAGCAGTGGAAAAGGGGGCCTTGGCTACACCTTC
NA	TRBV19	TRBD1	TRBJ1-2	CASSPGGYGYTF	TGTGCCAGTAGCCCAGGGGGCTATGGCTACACCTTC
NA	TRBV2	TRBD1	TRBJ1-5	CASSVQGGQPQHF	TGTGCCAGCAGTGTGCAGGGGGGCCAGCCCCAGCATTTT
NA	TRBV29-1	TRBD2	TRBJ2-1	CSVDGGGLAGLDNEQFF	TGCAGCGTTGATGGGGGCGGACTAGCGGGCCTTGACAATGAGCAGTTCTTC
NA	TRBV5-6	TRBD2	TRBJ2-1	CASSLYGLAGAAEQFF	TGTGCCAGCAGCTTGTACGGACTAGCGGGAGCGGCTGAGCAGTTCTTC
NA	TRBV6-5	TRBD1	TRBJ1-2	CATGQGYGYTF	TGTGCCACCGGACAGGGGTATGGCTACACCTTC
NA	TRBV5-1	NA	TRBJ2-7	CASREQGFHEQYF	TGCGCCAGCAGGGAGCAGGGGTTCCACGAGCAGTACTTC
NA	TRBV7-8	NA	TRBJ1-1	CASSSRGITEAFF	TGTGCCAGCAGCTCCAGAGGGATCACTGAAGCTTTCTTT
once	TRBV5-1	NA	TRBJ2-7	CASSPEPTNSYEQYF	TGCGCCAGCAGCCCCGAACCTACCAACTCCTACGAGCAGTACTTC
NA	TRBV18	NA	TRBJ2-3	CASSPGIGPDTQYF	TGTGCCAGCTCACCCGGGATAGGCCCAGATACGCAGTATTTT
NA	TRBV7-7	TRBD2	TRBJ2-1	CASSLGLAVDNEQFF	TGTGCCAGCAGCCTCGGACTAGCGGTGGACAATGAGCAGTTCTTC
NA	TRBV19	NA	TRBJ1-1	CASSIEEAGNTEAFF	TGTGCCAGTAGTATAGAGGAAGCAGGGAACACTGAAGCTTTCTTT
NA	TRBV30	NA	TRBJ1-5	CAWSSGLVMGSVGGRDQPQHF	TGTGCCTGGAGTTCTGGGTTGGTGATGGGATCGGTTGGGGGGAGAGATCAGCCCCAGCATTTT
few	TRBV7-9	NA	TRBJ1-3	CASSLAEGQARDF	TGTGCCAGCAGCTTAGCCGAAGGACAAGCTAGAGATTTT
NA	TRBV6-1	NA	TRBJ2-7	CASSESHRVGRYEQYF	TGTGCCAGCAGTGAATCACACAGGGTCGGTCGCTACGAGCAGTACTTC
NA	TRBV6-5	TRBD2	TRBJ2-1	CASKGAGVSYNEQFF	TGTGCCAGCAAGGGTGCGGGAGTTTCCTACAATGAGCAGTTCTTC
NA	TRBV27	NA	TRBJ1-1	CASSLGGGAYTEAFF	TGTGCCAGCAGTTTGGGTGGAGGGGCGTACACTGAAGCTTTCTTT
NA	TRBV11-3	NA	TRBJ2-3	CASSARQGTDTQYF	TGTGCCAGCAGCGCAAGACAGGGCACAGATACGCAGTATTTT
once	TRBV23-1	NA	TRBJ2-7	CARIQVGLWRETPYEQYF	TGCGCCAGAATACAGGTGGGGCTTTGGCGGGAAACTCCCTACGAGCAGTACTTC
NA	TRBV9	TRBD2	TRBJ2-2	CASSPPGIAGGGELFF	TGTGCCAGCAGCCCCCCCGGGATAGCGGGGGGCGGGGAGCTGTTTTTT
NA	TRBV6-1	NA	TRBJ2-7	CASSEYLSGGYEQYF	TGTGCCAGCAGTGAATACTTGTCCGGCGGCTACGAGCAGTACTTC
NA	TRBV7-3	TRBD2	TRBJ2-7	CASSSTGTSTSEQYF	TGTGCCAGCAGCTCTACCGGGACTAGCACCAGCGAGCAGTACTTC
NA	TRBV12-5	NA	TRBJ2-1	CASGSTGKTYNEQFF	TGTGCTAGTGGGTCCACAGGGAAAACCTACAATGAGCAGTTCTTC
NA	TRBV11-2	TRBD2	TRBJ2-1	CASSPTGSGRRYNEQFF	TGTGCCAGCAGCCCGACCGGTAGCGGGCGGAGATACAATGAGCAGTTCTTC
NA	TRBV11-2	TRBD2	TRBJ2-5	CASSLASGSIAETQYF	TGTGCCAGCAGCTTAGCTAGCGGGAGTATTGCAGAGACCCAGTACTTC
NA	TRBV30	TRBD2	TRBJ2-3	CAWSVPQASGDWDTQYF	TGTGCCTGGAGTGTACCCCAAGCCAGCGGGGATTGGGATACGCAGTATTTT
NA	TRBV9	NA	TRBJ2-7	CASSVAGDPRPYEQYF	TGTGCCAGCAGCGTAGCGGGGGACCCGAGGCCCTACGAGCAGTACTTC